These T cell receptor beta chains were read from a single sample in a study of cytomegalovirus exposure and HLA in healthy donors. Measured with immunoSEQ multiplex PCR; TCRdb has only the in-frame clones, and not every one. The data hold nearly 200,000 clones, with approximately 80% observed a single time. The sequencing input was PBMCs. These receptors all come from a boy younger than 10 in good health and CMV-seronegative. The CDR3 runs from the conserved cysteine through the conserved F or W. A D gene is named only where the DNA matches it firmly. Clone size, where shown, is once, few, many, or a class for clones that have expanded.

>NA|NA|17|TRBV27|TRBJ2-5
TGTGCCAGCAGTTTAATAGACGGGGGTAATAAAAAAGAGACCCAGTACTTC
CASSLIDGGNKKETQYF
>TRBD2|NA|17|TRBV10-1|TRBJ2-1
TGCGCCAGCAGCGACGTGGCGGCGGGGGGCAATTACAATGAGCAGTTCTTC
CASSDVAAGGNYNEQFF
>NA|NA|16|TRBV7-9|TRBJ1-2
TGTGCCAGCAGCTTTAAAGGGTTCCCGGGGGGCTATGGCTACACCTTC
CASSFKGFPGGYGYTF
>TRBD1|NA|14|TRBV9|TRBJ1-3
TGTGCCAGCAGCGCCACAGGGGCTGGAAACACCATATATTTT
CASSATGAGNTIYF
>NA|NA|16|TRBV19|TRBJ2-2
TGTGCCAGTAGACACACACGGGGGATGATAACCGGGGAGCTGTTTTTT
CASRHTRGMITGELFF
>TRBD2|NA|17|TRBV5-4|TRBJ2-7
TGTGCCAGCACCCTCACCTCCGGGGGGGCCCGTTCCTACGAGCAGTACTTC
CASTLTSGGARSYEQYF
>NA|once|13|TRBV6-1|TRBJ2-3
TGTGCCAGCAGTGCCCTAGCACCAGATACGCAGTATTTT
CASSALAPDTQYF
>NA|few|14|TRBV7-8|TRBJ2-7
TGTGCCAGCAGCTTAGCTGGGAGGAGGTACGAGCAGTACTTC
CASSLAGRRYEQYF
>TRBD1|NA|15|TRBV9|TRBJ2-3
TGTGCCAGCAGCGGACAGGGAATTGTGGCAGATACGCAGTATTTT
CASSGQGIVADTQYF
>TRBD1|NA|14|TRBV5-6|TRBJ2-7
TGTGCCAGCAGCTCCGGGACAGGGTCCTACGAGCAGTACTTC
CASSSGTGSYEQYF
>TRBD1|NA|15|TRBV7-2|TRBJ2-7
TGTGCCAGCAGCTTAGCGGGACAGGGGTGGGACGAGCAGTACTTC
CASSLAGQGWDEQYF
>TRBD1|NA|14|TRBV5-6|TRBJ1-2
TGTGCCAGCAGCCGCCTTGACAGGGGGCTTGGCTACACCTTC
CASSRLDRGLGYTF
>NA|NA|14|TRBV7-9|TRBJ1-2
TGTGCCAGCAGCTTAGCGGGGACACACTATGGCTACACCTTC
CASSLAGTHYGYTF
>NA|few|15|TRBV9|TRBJ1-1
TGTGCCAGCAGCGTAGAGGCCAGGCCCAACACTGAAGCTTTCTTT
CASSVEARPNTEAFF
>TRBD1|NA|14|TRBV7-8|TRBJ1-6
TGTGCCAGCAGCCTGGACAGGGTGGGGTCACCCCTCCACTTT
CASSLDRVGSPLHF
>TRBD2|NA|13|TRBV18|TRBJ2-5
TGTGCCAGCTCCCCAGGACTAGTAGAGACCCAGTACTTC
CASSPGLVETQYF
>NA|NA|16|TRBV13|TRBJ1-5
TGTGCCAGCAGCCAAGGGGGGCTGGGGGGGGATCAGCCCCAGCATTTT
CASSQGGLGGDQPQHF
>TRBD1|few|16|TRBV5-1|TRBJ2-3
TGCGCCAGCAGCCCGGGACAGGGGTTAAGCACAGATACGCAGTATTTT
CASSPGQGLSTDTQYF
>TRBD1|NA|15|TRBV19|TRBJ1-2
TGTGCCAGTAGTACAAGACGGGACAGTCAGTATGGCTACACCTTC
CASSTRRDSQYGYTF
>TRBD1|NA|14|TRBV6-6|TRBJ1-5
TGTGCCAGCACCGGGCAGGGGGCAGGTCAGCCCCAGCATTTT
CASTGQGAGQPQHF
>NA|NA|13|TRBV6-5|TRBJ1-1
TGTGCCAGCAGTTACTCAGACTACACTGAAGCTTTCTTT
CASSYSDYTEAFF
>TRBD2|NA|16|TRBV11-2|TRBJ2-1
TGTGCCAGCAGGGCGCGCGGGGGGAGCTCCTACAATGAGCAGTTCTTC
CASRARGGSSYNEQFF
>TRBD1|NA|14|TRBV5-1|TRBJ2-1
TGCGCCAGCAGCACGCGACAGGGGTCCAATGAGCAGTTCTTC
CASSTRQGSNEQFF
>NA|NA|15|TRBV6-5|TRBJ1-2
TGTGCCAGCAGGGGACCGGGGGGGTTAGGGAATGGCTACACCTTC
CASRGPGGLGNGYTF
>TRBD1|NA|15|TRBV7-9|TRBJ1-4
TGTGCCAGCAGCTGGGGGACAGGAACTAATGAAAAACTGTTTTTT
CASSWGTGTNEKLFF
>TRBD1|NA|15|TRBV11-1|TRBJ2-1
TGTGCCAGCAGATCCCCGGGACAGGGGAAATTTGAGCAGTTCTTC
CASRSPGQGKFEQFF
>TRBD2|NA|16|TRBV6-5|TRBJ2-7
TGTGCCAGCAGTTATCTCCCCGGGACTAGCGTGTACGAGCAGTACTTC
CASSYLPGTSVYEQYF
>NA|NA|15|TRBV10-3|TRBJ2-3
TGTGCCATCAACCCGGATGGGGGCAACACAGATACGCAGTATTTT
CAINPDGGNTDTQYF
>TRBD2|NA|17|TRBV7-2|TRBJ2-7
TGTGCCAGCAGCTTAGCGGTACTAGCGGGGGGGCCCTACGAGCAGTACTTC
CASSLAVLAGGPYEQYF
>TRBD1|NA|14|TRBV5-6|TRBJ2-7
TGTGCCAGCAGCCCCGGGACAGTAGTCTACGAGCAGTACTTC
CASSPGTVVYEQYF
>NA|NA|14|TRBV27|TRBJ2-1
TGTGCCAGCACTCGGGGGAGCTCCTACAATGAGCAGTTCTTC
CASTRGSSYNEQFF
>NA|NA|19|TRBV6-1|TRBJ2-7
TGTGCCAGCAGTGAAGTAATCCCCACGGACAGCCAACTCTCCTACGAGCAGTACTTC
CASSEVIPTDSQLSYEQYF
>TRBD1|NA|14|TRBV27|TRBJ1-2
TGTGCCAGCAGAGGAGGACAGGGGCGCTATGGCTACACCTTC
CASRGGQGRYGYTF
>NA|NA|11|TRBV5-4|TRBJ2-5
TGTGCCAGCACCCAGGGAGAGACCCAGTACTTC
CASTQGETQYF
>NA|NA|14|TRBV4-1|TRBJ1-2
TGCGCCAGCAGCCAAGGGAGGAGCCAATATGGCTACACCTTC
CASSQGRSQYGYTF